Shown below are 15 T cell receptor beta chains from a single sample sequenced in a study of identical twins. TCRdb processed the 5' RACE reads anew with MiXCR; each CDR3 protein has one entry. The sample consists of 250,000 or so distinct CDR3 sequences, about 7.3% of them appearing once. The same sample was also used in a study of yellow fever vaccine responses in identical twins.

The source material was memory (CD45RO+) T cells sorted from blood. These TCRs come from a woman between 18 and 29 years old in good health.

There are many counts of this clonotype. The chain couples TRBV29-1 to TRBJ2-1; a weak D match, TRBD1 (5 bases). The germline CDR1 and CDR2 sequences are SQVTM and ANQGSEA. Trimming pared 4 bases from V and 8 bases from J, leaving 12 bases between. The CDR3 is made up of 12 amino acids. The CDR3 region has the DNA TGCAGCGTTGTTCCAGGGAAGGATGAGCAGTTCTTC. Translated, it gives CSVVPGKDEQFF.

This clonotype has a handful of counts. V gene TRBV2 combines with J gene TRBJ2-2, with 8 bases matching TRBD1. Unmatched junction bases numbered 11, after V lost 6 bases and J lost 2 bases. This CDR3 spans 17 amino acids. CDR1 is SNHLY and CDR2 is FYNNEI in the germline V gene. CDR3 sequence: CASRTGASSGNTGELFF. CDR3 DNA: TGTGCCAGCAGGACAGGGGCGTCGTCAGGAAACACCGGGGAGCTGTTTTTT. Supplemented by reference TRBV2 and TRBJ2-2, the full variable domain reads EPEVTQTPSHQVTQMGQEVILRCVPISNHLYFYWYRQILGQKVEFLVSFYNNEISEKSEIFDDQFSVERPDGSNFTLKIRSTKLEDSAMYFCASRTGASSGNTGELFFGEGSRLTVL.

This clonotype came up many times. V and J are TRBV20-1 and TRBJ2-7; TRBD2 aligns across 8 bases. The CDR3 extends over 14 amino acids. CDR1 and CDR2 (germline): DFQATT, SNEGSKA (reference sequence). V lost 6 bases to trimming and J lost 2 bases; unmatched junction nucleotides: 9. Here the CDR3 DNA reads TGCAGTGCCCCGGGTCTAGCGGGCCCCTACGAGCAGTACTTC. The encoded protein is CSAPGLAGPYEQYF.

This clonotype was counted a few times. This sequence joins TRBV5-1 and TRBJ2-1; TRBD1 aligns across 11 bases. Trimming cost V 3 bases and J 8 bases; bases outside gene matches: 4. Germline V lookup: CDR1 SGHRS, CDR2 YFSETQ. This CDR3 has 14 amino acids. The CDR3 loop reads CASSSGQGGDEQFF. For the CDR3, the DNA is TGCGCCAGCAGCTCGGGACAGGGGGGGGATGAGCAGTTCTTC.

V gene TRBV12-3 or TRBV12-4 combines with J gene TRBJ1-6; 7 bases align to TRBD1. CDR3 length equals 16 residues. Trimming at V came to 4 bases and at J to 0 bases, leaving 3 bases not matched to a gene. CDR3 sequence: CASSSTGRSYNSPLHF. In nucleotides, the CDR3 is TGTGCCAGCAGTTCGACAGGGCGCTCCTATAATTCACCCCTCCACTTT.

Of note for this clonotype: Possible read error: a much larger clone is one base away. The chain uses TRBV12-3 or TRBV12-4 and TRBJ1-1; TRBD1 might be the D (5 bases). The CDR3 consists of 13 residues. V was shortened by 6 bases and J by 1 base, with 9 bases between the two germline ends. The CDR3 reads CASRWQGNTEAFF. The CDR3, as DNA: TGTGCCAGCAGATGGCAGGGGAACACTGAAGCTTTCTTT.

This clonotype was observed at least ten times. CDR3 nucleotide sequence: TGTGCCAGCAGTTCCCCACTCCCAGCGGAGTACTACGAGCAGTACTTC. This sequence encodes CASSSPLPAEYYEQYF. The chain joins TRBV12-3 or TRBV12-4 to TRBJ2-7; perhaps TRBD2 as D (5 bases). The germline V and J ends were trimmed by 4 bases and 3 bases, with 19 bases remaining between them. The CDR3 covers 16 residues.

This clonotype was counted at least ten times. This chain joins TRBV15 and TRBJ2-1; 10 bases fit TRBD2. CDR1 LNHNV and CDR2 YYDKDF come from the germline V gene (reference sequence). There are 15 residues in the CDR3. V shed 3 bases and J 8 bases; nucleotides not matched to a gene: 7. The CDR3 loop reads CATSRSAGGGDEQFF. As DNA, the CDR3 is TGTGCCACCAGCAGGTCAGCGGGGGGGGGCGATGAGCAGTTCTTC.

This clonotype came up a few times. The chain carries TRBV6-6 and TRBJ1-2; D is unresolved. V dropped 5 bases and J dropped 4 bases, with 11 bases sitting between them. Germline lookup yields CDR1 MNHNY and CDR2 SVGAGI (reference sequence). The CDR3 runs 13 residues. The CDR3 here is CASSVTVSYGYTF. Written as DNA, the CDR3 is TGTGCCAGCAGTGTTACTGTGTCCTATGGCTACACCTTC.

V gene TRBV7-6 combines with J gene TRBJ2-5, with D maybe TRBD2 (7 bases). From germline, CDR1 is SGHVS and CDR2 FNYEAQ. The CDR3 totals 14 residues. V lost 5 bases to trimming and J lost 4 bases, with 14 bases between them. The CDR3 loop is CASSQGGVGETQYF. The CDR3 DNA reads as TGTGCCAGCAGCCAAGGGGGGGTAGGAGAGACCCAGTACTTC.

The V and J genes are TRBV5-5 and TRBJ2-7; possible D gene TRBD1, 5 bases. V lost 0 bases, J lost 6 bases, and 13 bases lay in between. The length of the CDR3 is 14 residues. Germline CDR1 SGHKS, CDR2 YYEKEE (reference sequence). In DNA form, the CDR3 reads TGTGCCAGCAGCTTGGGTCTCCAGGGTGGCGAGCAGTACGTC. Amino acid sequence: CASSLGLQGGEQYV.

This clonotype has more than one count but fewer than ten. The chain uses TRBV3-1 and TRBJ2-5, with 13 bases fitting TRBD2. J gave up 1 base and V 0 bases, and 5 bases lay outside the gene matches. The germline V gene encodes CDR1 LGHDT and CDR2 YNNKEL (reference sequence). The CDR3 is 18 amino acids. The CDR3 reads CASSQDRTSGGFQETQYF. Here the CDR3 DNA reads TGTGCCAGCAGCCAAGACCGGACTAGCGGGGGATTCCAAGAGACCCAGTACTTC.

The V gene is TRBV3-1, the J gene TRBJ2-1, with D possibly TRBD2 on 6 matching bases. CDR1 is LGHDT, CDR2 YNNKEL, per germline (reference sequence). The CDR3 consists of 16 residues. Trimming pared 4 bases from V and 2 bases from J, leaving 15 bases between. CDR3 sequence: CASSPGLRGTYNEQFF. CDR3 nucleotides: TGTGCCAGCAGCCCGGGGCTCCGGGGGACCTACAATGAGCAGTTCTTC.

This clonotype turned up a few times. The CDR3 DNA reads TGTGCCAGCAGTGAACGTCGACAGGGGGCAGGTCAAGAGACCCAGTACTTC. Protein: CASSERRQGAGQETQYF. The chain combines TRBV2 with TRBJ2-5; 10 nucleotides agree with TRBD1. Germline V gene lookup returns CDR1 SNHLY and CDR2 FYNNEI. With V trimmed by 2 bases and J by 2 bases, 8 bases remained unmatched. The CDR3 extends over 17 amino acids.

This chain joins TRBV5-6 and TRBJ1-3, with D possibly being TRBD1 (6 bases). There are 13 residues in the CDR3. From germline, CDR1 is SGHDT and CDR2 YYEEEE. V dropped 2 bases and J dropped 11 bases, with 14 bases sitting between them. The CDR3, as DNA: TGTGCCAGCAGCTTTGCCAGGGGATCTGCCATATATTTT. It codes for CASSFARGSAIYF.